The 16 T cell receptor beta chains given below trace back to one sample, sequenced in a study of shared clonotypes between healthy human individuals. The table came from immunoSEQ multiplex PCR; TCRdb's copy has only in-frame clones and leaves some out. This table has some 790,000 clones, 72% appearing once. Sequenced sample: memory CD4+ T cells sorted from blood. Regarding subset: CD45RA-negative fraction. Receptor source: a woman between 25 and 40 years old in good health.

The chain carries TRBV29-1 and TRBJ2-3; the D gene is possibly TRBD2 (5 bases). Between the trimmed V and J ends, which lost 5 bases and 1 base, there was a span of 13 bases. The CDR3 is made up of 14 amino acids. CDR1 and CDR2 from the germline V gene are SQVTM and ANQGSEA. Here the CDR3 DNA reads TGCAGCGTTTGGCTAGCACTAGGCACAGATACGCAGTATTTT. Amino acid sequence: CSVWLALGTDTQYF.

The rearrangement uses TRBV5-6 and TRBJ2-6; D gene uncertain. Germline CDR1 and CDR2: SGHDT and YYEEEE. The CDR3 length is 18 residues. Written as DNA, the CDR3 is TGTGCTACACTTATTTGGGTTTCTGAGGCAACGGGGGCCAACGTCCTGACTTTC. Translated, it gives CATLIWVSEATGANVLTF.

V usage is TRBV10-1 and J usage is TRBJ2-3; no firm D call. The germline V gene has CDR1 WNHNN and CDR2 SYGVQD (reference sequence). The CDR3 totals 14 residues. Trimming stripped 6 bases from V and 6 bases from J, with 16 bases between. Written as DNA, the CDR3 is TGCGCCAGCAGCGAAACACCCGGAACGGATACGCAGTATTTT. Protein: CASSETPGTDTQYF.

The gene calls are TRBV21-1 and TRBJ1-5. TRBV21-1 is a pseudogene segment. This CDR3 is built from 15 residues. As DNA, the CDR3 is TGTGCCAGCACCCTCCGATCGGAGATAAATCAGCCCCAGCATTTT. Protein: CASTLRSEINQPQHF.

In this sample, this clone turned up many times. The chain couples TRBV7-9 to TRBJ2-2; D may be TRBD2 (5 bases). The V gene's germline CDR1 is SEHNR and CDR2 FQNEAQ (reference sequence). CDR3 length: 12 residues. V dropped 6 bases and J dropped 10 bases, with 12 bases sitting between them. The CDR3 DNA sequence: TGTGCCAGCAGATCACTAGAGTCGGAGCTGTTTTTT. Protein sequence: CASRSLESELFF.

The chain uses TRBV30 and TRBJ2-3; TRBD2 matches 10 bases. J gave up 5 bases and V 2 bases, and 10 bases lay outside the gene matches. This CDR3 is 16 amino acids long. Germline lookup yields CDR1 GTSNPN and CDR2 SVGIG (reference sequence). CDR3 sequence: CAWSFTWTSGGDTQYF. The CDR3 DNA sequence: TGTGCCTGGAGTTTCACCTGGACTAGCGGAGGAGATACGCAGTATTTT.

The genes are TRBV11-2 and TRBJ2-5; 8 nucleotides line up with TRBD1. The CDR3 spans 14 residues. The V gene end was trimmed by 6 bases and the J gene end by 3 bases; junction bases not matched to a gene: 6. The germline V gene encodes CDR1 SGHAT and CDR2 FQNNGV. CDR3 nucleotides: TGTGCCAGCAGTTACCAGACAGGGGAAGAGACCCAGTACTTC. The encoded protein is CASSYQTGEETQYF.

This chain links TRBV6-1 with TRBJ1-1, with unresolved D. Trimming took 7 bases from V and 1 from J, leaving 10 bases between them. Germline V lookup: CDR1 MNHNS, CDR2 SASEGT. The CDR3 has 13 amino acids. The DNA of the CDR3 is TGTGCCAGCAATCTTCGAGGGAACACTGAAGCTTTCTTT. The encoded protein is CASNLRGNTEAFF.

V is TRBV28 and J is TRBJ1-2; D is unresolved. The CDR3 loop spans 14 amino acids. V shed 6 bases and J shed 4 bases, with 15 bases lying between them. CDR1 is MDHEN and CDR2 is SYDVKM in the germline V gene. The CDR3 DNA reads TGTGCCAGCAGGCCCGCGTCAGGTGGCTATGGCTACACCTTC. Residues: CASRPASGGYGYTF.

By sample fraction, this clone is medium-sized. The rearrangement uses TRBV6-1 and TRBJ1-5, with TRBD1 identical over 9 bases. The CDR3 length is 15 residues. Germline V lookup: CDR1 MNHNS, CDR2 SASEGT. J gave up 6 bases and V 0 bases, and 3 bases lay outside the gene matches. In nucleotides, the CDR3 is TGTGCCAGCAGTGAAGCCCGACAGGGGGGTCAGCCCCAGCATTTT. As protein: CASSEARQGGQPQHF.

The chain joins TRBV14 to TRBJ2-7; 8 nucleotides match TRBD1. In germline, CDR1 is SGHDN, CDR2 FVKESK. CDR3 length equals 15 residues. Germline trimming cut 1 base from V and 2 bases from J; bases unmatched to any gene: 4. This chain's CDR3 is CASSQGGQGAYEQYF. CDR3 in DNA: TGTGCCAGCAGCCAAGGAGGACAGGGAGCCTACGAGCAGTACTTC. Combining the CDR3 with reference TRBV14 and TRBJ2-7 gives the whole variable domain EAGVTQFPSHSVIEKGQTVTLRCDPISGHDNLYWYRRVMGKEIKFLLHFVKESKQDESGMPNNRFLAERTGGTYSTLKVQPAELEDSGVYFCASSQGGQGAYEQYFGPGTRLTVT.

This clone appeared a few times. The rearrangement links TRBV5-1 to TRBJ2-1; D remains ambiguous. V was cut by 4 bases and J by 5 bases, with 16 bases left in between. The CDR3 is 15 amino acids. The germline CDR1 and CDR2 sequences are SGHRS and YFSETQ. The DNA for the CDR3 is TGCGCCAGCAGCCACGACGGGCATGTAGACAATGAGCAGTTCTTC. Translated: CASSHDGHVDNEQFF.

V and J are TRBV27 and TRBJ2-5; 7 bases map to TRBD2. J was trimmed by 4 bases and V by 8 bases; bases with no gene match: 13. From germline, CDR1 is MNHEY and CDR2 SMNVEV (reference sequence). The CDR3 has 15 amino acids. In nucleotides, the CDR3 is TGTGCCAGCGCGAGCGAGGGGAGGGCCAGAGAGACCCAGTACTTC. The encoded protein is CASASEGRARETQYF.

This clone was counted once. The chain has TRBV30 and TRBJ1-2; perhaps TRBD1 as D (6 bases). There are 13 residues in the CDR3. The V gene's germline CDR1 is GTSNPN and CDR2 SVGIG (reference sequence). V was trimmed by 4 bases and J by 2 bases, leaving 11 bases between them. The CDR3 region is CAWKRTENYGYTF. The CDR3 nucleotides are TGTGCCTGGAAACGGACAGAGAACTATGGCTACACCTTC.

Many counts were recorded for this clone. The chain recombines TRBV18 with TRBJ1-6, with 7 bases identical to TRBD1. The V segment lost 3 bases and the J segment 13 bases; nucleotides outside the gene matches: 3. Germline assignment: CDR1 KGHSH and CDR2 LQKENI. The CDR3 has 12 amino acids. The DNA for the CDR3 is TGTGCCAGCTCACCGGAGACAGGGCCCCTCCACTTT. Encoded protein: CASSPETGPLHF.

This chain joins TRBV5-4 and TRBJ2-7; tentatively, D is TRBD2 (6 bases). This CDR3 has 14 amino acids. The germline gives CDR1 SGHNT, CDR2 YYREEE (reference sequence). V was trimmed by 4 bases and J by 5 bases, leaving 16 bases between them. In nucleotides, the CDR3 is TGTGCCAGCAGCCTCGGCGGAGGGATGAACGAGCAGTACTTC. Its protein product is CASSLGGGMNEQYF.